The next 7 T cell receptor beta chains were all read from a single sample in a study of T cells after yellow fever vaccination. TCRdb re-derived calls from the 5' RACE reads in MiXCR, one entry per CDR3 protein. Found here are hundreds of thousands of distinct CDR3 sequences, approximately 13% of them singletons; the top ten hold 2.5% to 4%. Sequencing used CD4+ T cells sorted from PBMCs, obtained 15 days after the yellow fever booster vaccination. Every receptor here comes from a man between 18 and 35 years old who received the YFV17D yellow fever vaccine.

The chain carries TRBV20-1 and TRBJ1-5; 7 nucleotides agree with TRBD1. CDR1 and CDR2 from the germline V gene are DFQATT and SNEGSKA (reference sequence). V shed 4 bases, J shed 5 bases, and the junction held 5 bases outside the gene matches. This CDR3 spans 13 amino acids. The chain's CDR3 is CSATRQGDQPQHF. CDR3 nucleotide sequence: TGCAGTGCTACCAGACAGGGTGATCAGCCCCAGCATTTT.

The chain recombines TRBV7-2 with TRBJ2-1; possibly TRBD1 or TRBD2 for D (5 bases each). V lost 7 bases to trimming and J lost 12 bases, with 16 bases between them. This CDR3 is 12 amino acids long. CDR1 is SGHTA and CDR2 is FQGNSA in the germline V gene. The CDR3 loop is CASNSPGAVQFF. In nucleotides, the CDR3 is TGTGCCAGCAACTCCCCCGGGGCGGTGCAGTTCTTC. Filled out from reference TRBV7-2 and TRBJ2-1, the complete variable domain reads GAGVSQSPSNKVTEKGKDVELRCDPISGHTALYWYRQSLGQGLEFLIYFQGNSAPDKSGLPSDRFSAERTGGSVSTLTIQRTQQEDSAVYLCASNSPGAVQFFGPGTRLTVL.

CDR3 nucleotides: TGCAGTAGCGCCCCTAACACCGGGGAGCTGTTTTTT. This sequence encodes CSSAPNTGELFF. The V gene is TRBV29-1, the J gene TRBJ2-2; TRBD2 is a possible D gene (5 bases). The CDR3 runs 12 residues. Germline-derived CDR1 and CDR2 are SQVTM and ANQGSEA.

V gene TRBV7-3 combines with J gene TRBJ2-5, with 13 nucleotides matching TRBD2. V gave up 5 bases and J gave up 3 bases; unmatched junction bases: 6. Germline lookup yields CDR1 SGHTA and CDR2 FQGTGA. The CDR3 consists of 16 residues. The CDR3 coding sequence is TGTGCCAGCAGCCGTAGCGGGACTAGCGGGAAAGAGACCCAGTACTTC. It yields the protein CASSRSGTSGKETQYF.

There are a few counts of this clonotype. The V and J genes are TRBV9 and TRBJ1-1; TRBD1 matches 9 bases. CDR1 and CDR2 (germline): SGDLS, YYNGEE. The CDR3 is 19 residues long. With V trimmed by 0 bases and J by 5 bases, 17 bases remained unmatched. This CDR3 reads CASSVAGGLSGQGSTEAFF. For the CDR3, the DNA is TGTGCCAGCAGCGTAGCAGGGGGGTTGTCGGGACAGGGAAGTACTGAAGCTTTCTTT.

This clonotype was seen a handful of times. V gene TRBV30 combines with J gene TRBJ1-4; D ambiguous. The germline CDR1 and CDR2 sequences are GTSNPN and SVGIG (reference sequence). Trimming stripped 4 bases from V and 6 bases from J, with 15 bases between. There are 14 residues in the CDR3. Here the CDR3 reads CAWNLKGADEKLFF. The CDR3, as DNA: TGTGCCTGGAACCTCAAGGGAGCGGATGAAAAACTGTTTTTT.

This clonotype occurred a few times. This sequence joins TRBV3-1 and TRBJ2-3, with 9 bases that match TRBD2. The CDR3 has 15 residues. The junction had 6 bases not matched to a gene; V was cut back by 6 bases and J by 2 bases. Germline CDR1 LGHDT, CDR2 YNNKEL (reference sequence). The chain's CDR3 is CASSQSGGITDTQYF. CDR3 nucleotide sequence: TGTGCCAGCAGTCAAAGCGGGGGGATCACAGATACGCAGTATTTT.